The next 23 T cell receptor beta chains were all read from a single sample in a study of T cells in localized non-small cell lung cancer. Clones were read by immunoSEQ multiplex PCR, and TCRdb kept only the in-frame ones, dropping some. There are 5,000 to 6,500 clones in the sample; roughly 28% occur only once, and about 5% lies in the top ten. Sequencing used lung tumor tissue, obtained before any cancer treatment. Source of these receptors: an older female donor with stage I lung adenocarcinoma.

V is TRBV18 and J is TRBJ1-5, with 7 nucleotides matching TRBD1. V shed 2 bases and J 0 bases; nucleotides not matched to a gene: 4. This CDR3 has 16 residues. Germline CDR1 is KGHSH and CDR2 is LQKENI. CDR3 nucleotide sequence: TGTGCCAGCTCACCAAAGACAGGGTATAGCAATCAGCCCCAGCATTTT. It encodes CASSPKTGYSNQPQHF.

This clone was seen only a few times. The read finishes 1 residue shy of the CDR3 end, and the germline J gene is used to complete it. This chain uses TRBV10-3 with TRBJ2-1, with D perhaps matching TRBD1 or TRBD2 (5 bases each). Trimming removed 0 bases at V and 8 bases at J, with 8 bases between. CDR3 length: 13 amino acids. Germline CDR1 reads ENHRY; CDR2 reads SYGVKD. Here the CDR3 reads CAISESKGHEQFF. The sequenced CDR3 bases are TGTGCCATCAGTGAGTCGAAGGGACATGAGCAGTTC.

This clone was detected only a few times. This chain links TRBV11-1 with TRBJ1-4; 7 positions match TRBD1. The CDR3 sequence is 15 residues long. The J segment lost 4 bases and the V segment lost 5 bases, leaving 7 bases of the junction unmatched. From germline, CDR1 is SGHAT and CDR2 FQDESV (reference sequence). The CDR3 DNA follows: TGTGCCAGCAGCCAATCGGGACAGATTAATGAAAAACTGTTTTTT. Amino acid sequence: CASSQSGQINEKLFF.

This clone was recorded a few times. The CDR3 DNA is TGTGCCAGCAGATCTAGCGGGGGGGCCCCCGAGACCCAGTACTTC. Translation gives CASRSSGGAPETQYF. This rearrangement joins TRBV6-8 to TRBJ2-5, with 12 bases identical to TRBD2. The CDR3 covers 15 residues. With 6 bases clipped from V and 5 bases from J, the junction kept 7 bases outside the gene matches. The germline V gene encodes CDR1 MNHGY and CDR2 SAAAGT.

CDR3 in amino acids: CAWSVLLTGGGETQYF. In nucleotides, the CDR3 is TGTGCCTGGAGTGTACTCCTGACAGGCGGGGGAGAGACCCAGTACTTC. The rearrangement uses TRBV30 and TRBJ2-5, with D perhaps TRBD2 (7 bases). The CDR3 contains 16 residues. The V end lost 0 bases, the J end lost 4 bases, and 18 bases lay between the germline ends. CDR1 is GTSNPN, CDR2 SVGIG, per germline (reference sequence).

This sequence joins TRBV18 and TRBJ1-1, with 8 bases aligning to TRBD1. The germline V gene has CDR1 KGHSH and CDR2 LQKENI. V lost 1 base, J lost 3 bases, and 4 bases stayed unmatched. This CDR3 contains 15 residues. Written as DNA, the CDR3 is TGTGCCAGCTCACCACGGACAGGGCGGGACACTGAAGCTTTCTTT. This translates into CASSPRTGRDTEAFF.

In regard to this clone: The same CDR3 also results from other DNA sequences found in this sample. This chain joins TRBV19 and TRBJ2-7; 9 bases line up with TRBD1. The CDR3 is 14 amino acids. In germline, CDR1 is LNHDA, CDR2 SQIVND (reference sequence). V lost 5 bases to trimming and J lost 6 bases; unmatched junction nucleotides: 8. DNA for the CDR3: TGTGCCAGTAGTGCTCGACAGGGGGACGGCGAGCAGTACTTC. This translates into CASSARQGDGEQYF.

In this sample, this clone turned up a few times. This chain connects TRBV6-8 to TRBJ2-2; D gene ambiguous. V was trimmed by 6 bases and J by 1 base, leaving 9 bases between them. CDR1 and CDR2 (germline): MNHGY, SAAAGT. This CDR3 spans 14 amino acids. CDR3 protein: CASRSLGNTGELFF. The CDR3 nucleotides read TGTGCCAGCAGGTCCCTAGGGAACACCGGGGAGCTGTTTTTT.

This clone came up a few times. As DNA, the CDR3 is TGTGCCTGGAGTGTACGGAGTAGAGAGACCCAGTACTTC. Protein: CAWSVRSRETQYF. The rearrangement joins TRBV30 to TRBJ2-5; D is unclear. Germline CDR1 reads GTSNPN; CDR2 reads SVGIG (reference sequence). Deletions cut 0 bases from V and 4 bases from J, with 9 bases between. CDR3 length: 13 amino acids. The full variable domain, completed using reference TRBV30 and TRBJ2-5, is SQTIHQWPATLVQPVGSPLSLECTVEGTSNPNLYWYRQAAGRGLQLLFYSVGIGQISSEVPQNLSASRPQDRQFILSSKKLLLSDSGFYLCAWSVRSRETQYFGPGTRLLVL.

This sequence joins TRBV29-1 and TRBJ1-1; D is uncertain. The germline V gene has CDR1 SQVTM and CDR2 ANQGSEA. V dropped 7 bases and J dropped 0 bases, with 15 bases sitting between them. This CDR3 has 14 residues. As DNA, the CDR3 is TGCAGCGCCCAGTTCTCGCCCCTGAACACTGAAGCTTTCTTT. Its protein product is CSAQFSPLNTEAFF.

This clone has more than one count but fewer than ten. The chain recombines TRBV2 with TRBJ2-7, with D unresolved. The germline gives CDR1 SNHLY, CDR2 FYNNEI. Between the trimmed V and J ends, which lost 2 bases and 3 bases, there was a span of 8 bases. There are 13 residues in the CDR3. CDR3 bases: TGTGCCAGCAGTGAACCCTGGAACTACGAGCAGTACTTC. It specifies CASSEPWNYEQYF.

This clone came up a few times. The rearrangement joins TRBV6-8 to TRBJ1-1, with a tentative D call TRBD1 (5 bases). The CDR3 runs to 14 residues. Trimming shortened V by 7 bases and J by 4 bases, and 16 bases separated the two germline ends. Germline assignment: CDR1 MNHGY and CDR2 SAAAGT. The CDR3 region is CASNPYSGPTEAFF. Here the CDR3 DNA reads TGTGCCAGCAACCCCTATTCAGGGCCCACTGAAGCTTTCTTT.

In this sample, this clone turned up many times. V is TRBV11-3 and J is TRBJ2-7; TRBD1 agrees at 10 bases. The CDR3 is 16 residues long. Per the germline V gene, CDR1 is SGHNT and CDR2 is YENEEA. V lost 1 base to trimming and J lost 6 bases; unmatched junction nucleotides: 9. CDR3 loop: CASSLGEGTGASEQYF. In DNA, the CDR3 is TGTGCCAGCAGCTTAGGAGAGGGGACAGGGGCGAGCGAGCAGTACTTC.

The chain recombines TRBV23-1 with TRBJ2-5, with no clear D. TRBV23-1 counts as an open reading frame of uncertain function. This CDR3 has 13 residues. Trimming removed 6 bases at V and 3 bases at J, with 11 bases between. The CDR3 protein is CASSLSFEETQYF. The CDR3 DNA reads as TGCGCCAGCAGCTTGAGTTTCGAAGAGACCCAGTACTTC.

This sequence joins TRBV30 and TRBJ1-4, with 9 bases that match TRBD1. The V segment lost 2 bases and the J segment 7 bases; nucleotides outside the gene matches: 5. Per germline, CDR1 GTSNPN and CDR2 SVGIG (reference sequence). The length of the CDR3 is 14 residues. The CDR3, as DNA: TGTGCCTGGAGTCCGGGACAGGGTCGTGAAAAACTGTTTTTT. It translates to CAWSPGQGREKLFF.

This sequence joins TRBV10-2 and TRBJ2-3; perhaps D is TRBD1 or TRBD2 (6 bases each). The germline V and J ends were trimmed by 6 bases and 3 bases, with 19 bases remaining between them. Germline V CDR1 and CDR2: WSHSY, SAAADI. The CDR3 is 16 residues long. This chain's CDR3 is CASRPLGGGGTDTQYF. CDR3 bases: TGCGCCAGCAGACCACTGGGCGGAGGGGGGACAGATACGCAGTATTTT.

V gene TRBV19 combines with J gene TRBJ2-1; 10 bases line up with TRBD2. CDR1 LNHDA and CDR2 SQIVND come from the germline V gene (reference sequence). V trimming: 5 bases; J trimming: 4 bases; junction bases outside the gene matches: 5. The CDR3 contains 15 residues. The CDR3 here is CASSPTSGMYNEQFF. CDR3 DNA sequence: TGTGCCAGTAGTCCCACTAGCGGGATGTACAATGAGCAGTTCTTC.

This clone appeared a few times. CDR3 residues: CASSAGDPTLTEAFF. The CDR3 bases are TGTGCCAGCTCAGCGGGGGACCCAACCCTCACTGAAGCTTTCTTT. The V gene is TRBV18, the J gene TRBJ1-1; tentative D call: TRBD1 (5 bases). The CDR3 has 15 amino acids. The V gene lost 5 bases and the J gene lost 4 bases, with 17 bases spanning the gap. The V gene's germline CDR1 is KGHSH and CDR2 LQKENI.

The chain recombines TRBV19 with TRBJ1-2; D perhaps matches TRBD1 (5 bases). The CDR3 is 14 amino acids. Germline assignment: CDR1 LNHDA and CDR2 SQIVND (reference sequence). Trimming pared 3 bases from V and 8 bases from J, leaving 16 bases between. The CDR3: CASSIEGVPSGYTF. CDR3 DNA sequence: TGTGCCAGTAGTATCGAAGGGGTCCCTAGCGGCTACACCTTC.

V is TRBV11-3 and J is TRBJ2-2; no reliable D call. Trimming pared 1 base from V and 1 base from J, leaving 10 bases between. Per the germline V gene, CDR1 is SGHNT and CDR2 is YENEEA. CDR3 size: 16 residues. The chain's CDR3 is CASSLVPLLNTGELFF. The CDR3 nucleotides are TGTGCCAGCAGCTTAGTCCCTCTTTTGAACACCGGGGAGCTGTTTTTT.

The chain combines TRBV5-1 with TRBJ1-2; 7 bases are shared with TRBD1. Germline V gene sequence: CDR1 SGHRS, CDR2 YFSETQ. The CDR3 spans 15 residues. With V trimmed by 3 bases and J by 0 bases, 5 bases remained unmatched. The CDR3 spells CASSSAGTANYGYTF. CDR3 sequence (DNA): TGCGCCAGCAGCTCAGCCGGGACAGCTAACTATGGCTACACCTTC.

There are a few counts of this clone. V is TRBV30 and J is TRBJ1-4; D is unresolved. The CDR3 length is 14 residues. Germline assignment: CDR1 GTSNPN and CDR2 SVGIG (reference sequence). Trimming left V 5 bases short and J 8 bases short, with 18 bases between. CDR3 in DNA: TGTGCCTGGTCTCAAGGCCTGCGGGGAGAAAAACTGTTTTTT. As protein: CAWSQGLRGEKLFF.

The chain joins TRBV27 to TRBJ2-1, with D unclear. Trimming pared 2 bases from V and 8 bases from J, leaving 10 bases between. The CDR3 is 13 amino acids. The germline V gene encodes CDR1 MNHEY and CDR2 SMNVEV (reference sequence). CDR3 nucleotides: TGTGCCAGCAGTTTAAAGGCACCCGATGAGCAGTTCTTC. Translation gives CASSLKAPDEQFF.